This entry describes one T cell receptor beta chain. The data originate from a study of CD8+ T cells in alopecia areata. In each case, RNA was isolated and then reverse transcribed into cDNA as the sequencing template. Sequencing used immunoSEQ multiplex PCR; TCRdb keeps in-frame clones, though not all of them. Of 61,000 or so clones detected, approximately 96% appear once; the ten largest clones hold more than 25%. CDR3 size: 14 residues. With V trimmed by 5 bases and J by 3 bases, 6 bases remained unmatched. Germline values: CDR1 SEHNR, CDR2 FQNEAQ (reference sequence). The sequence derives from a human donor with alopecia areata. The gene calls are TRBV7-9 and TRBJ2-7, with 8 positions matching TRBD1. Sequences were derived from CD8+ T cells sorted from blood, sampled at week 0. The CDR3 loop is CASSRTGLHYEQYF. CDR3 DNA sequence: TGTGCCAGCAGCAGGACAGGGCTTCACTACGAGCAGTACTTC.